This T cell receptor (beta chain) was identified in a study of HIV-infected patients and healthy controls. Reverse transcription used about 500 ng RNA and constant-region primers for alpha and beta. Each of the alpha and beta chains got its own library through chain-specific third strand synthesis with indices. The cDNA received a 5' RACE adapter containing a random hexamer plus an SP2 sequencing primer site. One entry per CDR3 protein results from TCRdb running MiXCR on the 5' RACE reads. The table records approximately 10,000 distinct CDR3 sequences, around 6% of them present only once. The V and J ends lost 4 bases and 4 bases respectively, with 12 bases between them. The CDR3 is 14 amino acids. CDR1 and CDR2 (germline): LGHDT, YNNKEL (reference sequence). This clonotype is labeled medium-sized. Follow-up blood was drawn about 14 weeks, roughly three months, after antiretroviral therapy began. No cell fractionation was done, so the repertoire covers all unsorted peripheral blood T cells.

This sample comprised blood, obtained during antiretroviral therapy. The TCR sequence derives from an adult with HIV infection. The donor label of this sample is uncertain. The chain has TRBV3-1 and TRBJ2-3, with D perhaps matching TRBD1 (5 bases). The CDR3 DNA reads TGTGCCAGCAGCCGGGGATTAGGGGCAGATACGCAGTATTTT. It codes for CASSRGLGADTQYF.